Below, 28 T cell receptor beta chains from the same sample are listed, as sequenced in a study of identical twins. MiXCR, applied by TCRdb to the 5' RACE reads, yields one record per CDR3 protein. Of 250,000 or so distinct CDR3 sequences in the sample, approximately 11% were seen once. The sample also formed part of further work on yellow fever vaccine responses in identical twins.

The sample consisted of memory (CD45RO+) T cells sorted from blood. Receptors were obtained from a woman between 18 and 29 years old in good health.

The chain carries TRBV3-1 and TRBJ2-2; 10 bases are shared with TRBD2. The CDR3 runs to 18 residues. Trimming cost V 7 bases and J 3 bases; bases outside gene matches: 14. Looked up from germline, CDR1 is LGHDT and CDR2 is YNNKEL (reference sequence). CDR3 sequence reads: CASTKQFGLAADTGELFF. CDR3 nucleotides: TGTGCCAGCACCAAGCAGTTTGGACTAGCGGCGGACACCGGGGAGCTGTTTTTT.

This clonotype appeared many times. This chain joins TRBV24-1 and TRBJ2-7, with 8 bases matching TRBD1. The V gene's germline CDR1 is KGHDR and CDR2 SFDVKD. The CDR3 runs to 14 residues. J lost 3 bases, V lost 5 bases, and 5 bases had no gene match. The CDR3 bases are TGTGCCACCAGTGGACAAGGACAGGGCTACGAGCAGTACTTC. Protein sequence: CATSGQGQGYEQYF.

This clonotype was observed at least ten times. CDR3 loop: CSARGGHYNEQFF. DNA for the CDR3: TGCAGTGCTAGAGGAGGGCACTACAATGAGCAGTTCTTC. The V gene is TRBV20-1, the J gene TRBJ2-1, with D maybe TRBD2 (5 bases). CDR3 length equals 13 residues. V was clipped by 1 base and J by 3 bases, with 7 bases between them. Germline-derived CDR1 and CDR2 are DFQATT and SNEGSKA (reference sequence).

This clonotype was found a few times. The chain carries TRBV20-1 and TRBJ2-7; a possible D gene is TRBD2 (6 bases). CDR1 and CDR2 from the germline V gene are DFQATT and SNEGSKA (reference sequence). The CDR3 covers 14 residues. V shed 3 bases and J shed 0 bases, with 12 bases lying between them. The CDR3 DNA reads TGCAGTGCTAGTCCCGGAGGGACCTCCTACGAGCAGTACTTC. Its translation is CSASPGGTSYEQYF.

The chain carries TRBV27 and TRBJ2-2, with D possibly matching TRBD1 (6 bases). Germline values: CDR1 MNHEY, CDR2 SMNVEV (reference sequence). The CDR3 spans 16 residues. V gave up 6 bases and J gave up 1 base, with 15 bases separating them. CDR3 nucleotide sequence: TGTGCCAGCAGACCCTTAACCAGGGGGAACACCGGGGAGCTGTTTTTT. Translation gives CASRPLTRGNTGELFF.

The chain uses TRBV20-1 and TRBJ2-7; no clear D. Germline loops: CDR1 DFQATT, CDR2 SNEGSKA (reference sequence). This CDR3 comprises 11 residues. CDR3 DNA sequence: TGCAGCCCTTCTACAAAGAACGAGCAGTACTTC. Encoded protein: CSPSTKNEQYF.

This clonotype was seen a handful of times. V is TRBV27 and J is TRBJ2-1; 14 bases match TRBD2. Germline lookup yields CDR1 MNHEY and CDR2 SMNVEV (reference sequence). J was trimmed by 3 bases and V by 2 bases; bases with no gene match: 6. The CDR3 sequence is 18 residues long. CDR3 amino acids: CASSLKGTSGSIYNEQFF. CDR3 DNA: TGTGCCAGCAGTTTAAAGGGGACTAGCGGGAGTATCTACAATGAGCAGTTCTTC.

This clonotype showed up many times. J is TRBJ1-2 and V is TRBV12-3 or TRBV12-4; perhaps TRBD1 as D (6 bases). V dropped 6 bases and J dropped 2 bases, with 10 bases sitting between them. This CDR3 comprises 13 residues. The CDR3 loop reads CASSPTGNYGYTF. DNA of the CDR3: TGTGCCAGCAGCCCAACAGGGAACTATGGCTACACCTTC.

This clonotype was counted a few times. The chain employs TRBV9 and TRBJ1-6, with TRBD1 matching 8 bases. V lost 3 bases and J lost 15; bases outside the gene matches: 23. The CDR3 is 18 residues long. Per germline, CDR1 SGDLS and CDR2 YYNGEE. The CDR3 spells CASSASDQTGAGLFGLHF. Here the CDR3 DNA reads TGTGCCAGCAGCGCGTCAGATCAGACAGGGGCGGGTTTGTTCGGCCTCCACTTT.

This clonotype was observed a handful of times. The J gene is TRBJ2-7, the V gene TRBV9; possibly TRBD1 or TRBD2 for D (5 bases each). Trimming pared 3 bases from V and 2 bases from J, leaving 15 bases between. Germline V gene sequence: CDR1 SGDLS, CDR2 YYNGEE. The CDR3 runs to 15 residues. The CDR3: CASSAGPLAPYEQYF. CDR3 nucleotide sequence: TGTGCCAGCAGCGCGGGGCCCTTGGCCCCCTACGAGCAGTACTTC.

This clonotype was counted between two and nine times. This chain uses TRBV5-1 with TRBJ2-3; perhaps TRBD2 as D (5 bases). This CDR3 is built from 15 residues. The germline V and J ends were trimmed by 0 bases and 1 base, with 9 bases remaining between them. Germline-derived CDR1 and CDR2 are SGHRS and YFSETQ. CDR3 protein: CASSLGGDRTDTQYF. The CDR3 coding sequence is TGCGCCAGCAGCTTGGGGGGAGATCGCACAGATACGCAGTATTTT.

This clonotype was recorded many times. The chain carries TRBV10-1 and TRBJ2-7; 8 positions match TRBD2. The CDR3 is made up of 15 amino acids. Germline CDR1 and CDR2: WNHNN and SYGVQD (reference sequence). V lost 0 bases and J lost 5; bases outside the gene matches: 6. The CDR3 region is CASSESAGGRNEQYF. CDR3 DNA: TGCGCCAGCAGTGAGTCTGCGGGAGGCCGGAACGAGCAGTACTTC.

The CDR3 is CASSLTGGASEAFF. The CDR3 DNA is TGTGCCAGCAGCCTGACAGGGGGCGCGTCTGAAGCTTTCTTT. V gene TRBV3-1 combines with J gene TRBJ1-1, with 10 bases that match TRBD1. CDR3 length equals 14 residues. Germline V gene data show CDR1 as LGHDT and CDR2 as YNNKEL (reference sequence). J gave up 6 bases and V 4 bases, and 5 bases lay outside the gene matches.

The J gene is TRBJ1-5, the V gene TRBV20-1; TRBD1 matches 10 bases. The length of the CDR3 is 12 residues. V dropped 5 bases and J dropped 6; count of bases not matched to a gene: 1. Germline assignment: CDR1 DFQATT and CDR2 SNEGSKA (reference sequence). DNA of the CDR3: TGCAGTGCTTGGACAGGGGGTCAGCCCCAGCATTTT. Protein product: CSAWTGGQPQHF.

On this clonotype: Without the conserved terminal phenylalanine or tryptophan, this CDR3 likely stems from a read error. The chain is built from TRBV7-9 and TRBJ2-1; 14 bases are a match to TRBD2. The CDR3 spans 17 residues. Germline assignment: CDR1 SEHNR and CDR2 FQNEAQ (reference sequence). The trim removed 6 bases at V and 0 bases at J, leaving 4 bases unmatched. The CDR3 region is CASRGTSGRDSYNEQFL. The CDR3 DNA follows: TGTGCCAGCAGAGGGACTAGCGGGAGAGACTCCTACAATGAGCAGTTCCTC.

This clonotype was seen a few times. The chain combines TRBV28 with TRBJ2-7, with D possibly being TRBD1 (5 bases). CDR1 and CDR2 from the germline V gene are MDHEN and SYDVKM. Trimming took 6 bases from V and 0 from J, leaving 12 bases between them. The CDR3 extends over 14 amino acids. The CDR3 loop is CASRRQGLSYEQYF. CDR3 DNA sequence: TGTGCCAGCAGGAGGCAGGGTCTCTCCTACGAGCAGTACTTC.

This clonotype came up a few times. This sequence joins TRBV20-1 and TRBJ2-3; 7 nucleotides line up with TRBD2. With V trimmed by 6 bases and J by 4 bases, 16 bases remained unmatched. The V gene's germline CDR1 is DFQATT and CDR2 SNEGSKA (reference sequence). The CDR3 is 16 residues long. CDR3 loop: CSARLAWGSLPDTQYF. As DNA, the CDR3 is TGCAGTGCGCGACTAGCTTGGGGTTCTCTCCCAGATACGCAGTATTTT.

This clonotype occurred a few times. This CDR3 is CASSLGRGMTDTQYF. The CDR3 region has the DNA TGTGCCAGCAGCTTAGGACGGGGGATGACAGATACGCAGTATTTT. V and J are TRBV7-3 and TRBJ2-3; tentatively, D is TRBD2 (6 bases). Per germline, CDR1 SGHTA and CDR2 FQGTGA. This CDR3 comprises 15 residues. Trimming pared 2 bases from V and 3 bases from J, leaving 12 bases between.

There are a few counts of this clonotype. The chain employs TRBV14 and TRBJ2-2; possibly TRBD1 for D (7 bases). The germline V and J ends were trimmed by 5 bases and 0 bases, with 16 bases remaining between them. The CDR3 has 17 amino acids. Germline CDR1 SGHDN, CDR2 FVKESK. The CDR3: CASSFRRDRANTGELFF. The CDR3 region has the DNA TGTGCCAGCAGCTTCAGGCGGGACAGAGCGAACACCGGGGAGCTGTTTTTT.

The chain uses TRBV7-2 and TRBJ1-1; D might be TRBD1 (5 bases). This CDR3 comprises 14 residues. Germline CDR1 SGHTA, CDR2 FQGNSA. V lost 4 bases and J 1 base, leaving 10 bases between the germline ends. Here the CDR3 reads CASSSGGRNTEAFF. The DNA of the CDR3 is TGTGCCAGCAGCTCGGGGGGTAGGAACACTGAAGCTTTCTTT.

The gene calls are TRBV27 and TRBJ1-5, with a possible D match to TRBD1 (5 bases). V was shortened by 3 bases and J by 3 bases, with 12 bases between the two germline ends. This CDR3 is 15 amino acids long. Germline loops: CDR1 MNHEY, CDR2 SMNVEV (reference sequence). The DNA of the CDR3 is TGTGCCAGCAGTTTCTTGGGACTGATCAATCAGCCCCAGCATTTT. Translated, it gives CASSFLGLINQPQHF.

The chain couples TRBV5-1 to TRBJ2-1; 10 positions match TRBD1. The CDR3 is 15 residues long. The germline gives CDR1 SGHRS, CDR2 YFSETQ. Trimming removed 3 bases from V and 5 bases from J; junction bases left unmatched: 5. The CDR3 coding sequence is TGCGCCAGCAGCTCCCGGGACAGGGGAAACAATGAGCAGTTCTTC. It codes for CASSSRDRGNNEQFF. Full variable domain (outside the CDR3, taken from reference TRBV5-1 and TRBJ2-1): KAGVTQTPRYLIKTRGQQVTLSCSPISGHRSVSWYQQTPGQGLQFLFEYFSETQRNKGNFPGRFSGRQFSNSRSEMNVSTLELGDSALYLCASSSRDRGNNEQFFGPGTRLTVL.

In this sample, this clonotype turned up a few times. The J gene is TRBJ2-3, the V gene TRBV4-3; possible D gene TRBD1, 6 bases. V lost 0 bases to trimming and J lost 2 bases, with 18 bases between them. CDR3 length equals 18 residues. The V gene's germline CDR1 is LGHNA and CDR2 YSLEER. The CDR3 is CASSQDRGFGPPTDTQYF. CDR3 DNA: TGCGCCAGCAGCCAAGACAGGGGATTTGGACCTCCCACAGATACGCAGTATTTT.

This clonotype was detected only a few times. This chain links TRBV20-1 with TRBJ2-3; D is unclear. CDR1 DFQATT and CDR2 SNEGSKA come from the germline V gene (reference sequence). Trimming took 8 bases from V and 2 from J, leaving 11 bases between them. The CDR3 loop spans 12 amino acids. CDR3: CSSPKSTDTQYF. CDR3 bases: TGCAGTTCACCGAAATCCACAGATACGCAGTATTTT.

In its sample, this clonotype was seen a few times. J is TRBJ2-5 and V is TRBV4-3; TRBD1 matches 9 bases. With V trimmed by 0 bases and J by 3 bases, 2 bases remained unmatched. The CDR3 contains 15 residues. Germline assignment: CDR1 LGHNA and CDR2 YSLEER. CDR3 sequence: CASSQDWDREETQYF. In nucleotides, the CDR3 is TGCGCCAGCAGCCAAGATTGGGACAGGGAAGAGACCCAGTACTTC.

This clonotype was recorded many times. The chain links TRBV14 to TRBJ2-7; no firm D call. Trimming removed 0 bases at V and 4 bases at J, with 10 bases between. Germline CDR1 and CDR2: SGHDN and FVKESK. This CDR3 spans 14 amino acids. DNA of the CDR3: TGTGCCAGCAGCCAAGACTCGGCCCCTTACGAGCAGTACTTC. This encodes CASSQDSAPYEQYF.

The chain combines TRBV3-1 with TRBJ2-7, with D possibly being TRBD2 (5 bases). Trimming removed 6 bases from V and 3 bases from J, with 6 bases in between. The CDR3 covers 11 residues. Germline lookup yields CDR1 LGHDT and CDR2 YNNKEL (reference sequence). CDR3 sequence (DNA): TGTGCCAGCAGACGGGGCTACGAGCAGTACTTC. It codes for CASRRGYEQYF.

The chain has TRBV4-1 and TRBJ2-7; D remains ambiguous. V lost 1 base to trimming and J lost 3 bases, with 10 bases between them. Germline lookup yields CDR1 MGHRA and CDR2 YSYEKL. CDR3 length: 14 residues. In nucleotides, the CDR3 is TGCGCCAGCAGCCAAGGGCTAGGAAACTACGAGCAGTACTTC. As protein: CASSQGLGNYEQYF.